This T cell receptor beta chain was captured by sequencing in a study of circulating and synovial CD4+ cells in juvenile arthritis. Assay: immunoSEQ multiplex PCR; the TCRdb copy retains only in-frame clones and omits some. This table holds tens of thousands of clones, nearly 97% found once. Study-wide findings and caveats: Compared with bulk blood, circulating pathogenic-like lymphocytes shared substantially more CDR3 sequences with synovial T cells.

With V trimmed by 2 bases and J by 5 bases, 8 bases remained unmatched. The CDR3 loop spans 16 amino acids. Germline assignment: CDR1 MNHEY and CDR2 SMNVEV (reference sequence). Worth noting for this clone: Its target is not known.

The gene calls are TRBV27 and TRBJ1-4; 7 nucleotides agree with TRBD1. Material: CD4+ T cells from blood. The clonotype was recovered from a human donor with juvenile idiopathic arthritis. The CDR3 region is CASSLRTGAGNEKLFF. DNA for the CDR3: TGTGCCAGCAGTTTACGGACAGGCGCGGGGAATGAAAAACTGTTTTTT.